These 21 T cell receptor beta chains originate from one sample sequenced in a study of blood T cell repertoires in COVID-19. The repertoire was sequenced with immunoSEQ multiplex PCR; TCRdb's copy has only in-frame clones and lacks some. The sample lists about 91,000 clones, around four fifths seen once, with around 9.4% in the top ten. Sequenced sample: peripheral blood. All receptors derive from an elderly woman with acute or convalescent COVID-19.

The chain combines TRBV4-3 with TRBJ1-2; 10 bases are shared with TRBD1. V shed 3 bases, J shed 5 bases, and the junction held 15 bases outside the gene matches. The CDR3 runs 18 residues. CDR1 and CDR2 (germline): LGHNA, YSLEER. CDR3 DNA sequence: TGCGCCAGCAGCCATTATGCACCCTACGGACAGGGGGTTTATGGCTACACCTTC. This translates into CASSHYAPYGQGVYGYTF.

The chain is built from TRBV3-1 (or the pseudogene TRBV3-2) and TRBJ1-2; 10 bases are shared with TRBD1. This CDR3 region has 14 residues. J was trimmed by 7 bases and V by 4 bases; bases with no gene match: 6. In germline, CDR1 is LGHDT, CDR2 YNNKEL (reference sequence). The CDR3 reads CASSRGGQGVGYTF. Here the CDR3 DNA reads TGTGCCAGCAGCCGGGGAGGACAGGGGGTTGGCTACACCTTC.

The V gene is TRBV7-3, the J gene TRBJ1-6; 7 nucleotides match TRBD1. CDR3 size: 13 residues. The trim removed 8 bases at V and 5 bases at J, leaving 3 bases unmatched. Germline V gene sequence: CDR1 SGHTA, CDR2 FQGTGA. The CDR3 sequence: CASGQDNNSPLHF. In DNA, the CDR3 is TGTGCCAGCGGACAGGATAATAATTCACCCCTCCACTTT.

The chain has TRBV5-5 and TRBJ2-1, with D possibly TRBD1 on 5 matching bases. This CDR3 has 13 amino acids. The V end lost 1 base, the J end lost 5 bases, and 7 bases lay between the germline ends. Per germline, CDR1 SGHKS and CDR2 YYEKEE (reference sequence). The CDR3 loop reads CASSLRGDNEQFF. DNA of the CDR3: TGTGCCAGCAGCTTGAGGGGCGACAATGAGCAGTTCTTC.

V is TRBV9 and J is TRBJ2-3, with D possibly being TRBD2 (5 bases). The length of the CDR3 is 16 residues. V dropped 3 bases and J dropped 0 bases, with 14 bases sitting between them. The germline gives CDR1 SGDLS, CDR2 YYNGEE. DNA of the CDR3: TGTGCCAGCAGCGCCTTAGCGAGCTTTAGCACAGATACGCAGTATTTT. Translation gives CASSALASFSTDTQYF.

The CDR3 is CASSTGTSGGAEQFF. In DNA, the CDR3 is TGTGCCAGCAGCACTGGGACTAGCGGGGGAGCCGAGCAGTTCTTC. The gene calls are TRBV5-4 and TRBJ2-1; TRBD2 aligns across 14 bases. This CDR3 region has 15 residues. V dropped 4 bases and J dropped 10; count of bases not matched to a gene: 7. CDR1 SGHNT and CDR2 YYREEE come from the germline V gene (reference sequence).

This clone is deemed medium-sized (0.01 to 0.1%). V gene TRBV19 combines with J gene TRBJ1-1; maybe TRBD1 (6 bases). This CDR3 has 14 amino acids. Germline V lookup: CDR1 LNHDA, CDR2 SQIVND (reference sequence). V was clipped by 4 bases and J by 4 bases, with 13 bases between them. The CDR3 sequence: CASSTRGLSTEAFF. The CDR3 nucleotides read TGTGCCAGTAGTACGCGGGGGCTGAGCACTGAAGCTTTCTTT.

There are a few counts of this clone. The chain joins TRBV30 to TRBJ2-5; the D is unclear. Trimming took off 2 bases at V and 5 bases at J, with 12 bases between the two ends. CDR1 is GTSNPN, CDR2 SVGIG, per germline (reference sequence). The CDR3 is 13 amino acids. The CDR3 loop reads CAWSPAGKETQYF. The CDR3 coding sequence is TGTGCCTGGAGTCCTGCAGGAAAGGAGACCCAGTACTTC. The full variable domain, rest sourced from reference TRBV30 and TRBJ2-5, is SQTIHQWPATLVQPVGSPLSLECTVEGTSNPNLYWYRQAAGRGLQLLFYSVGIGQISSEVPQNLSASRPQDRQFILSSKKLLLSDSGFYLCAWSPAGKETQYFGPGTRLLVL.

The chain is built from TRBV7-2 and TRBJ1-1; D remains unclear. Trimming cost V 3 bases and J 5 bases, with 13 bases left between them. The germline CDR1 and CDR2 sequences are SGHTA and FQGNSA. CDR3 size: 14 residues. CDR3 nucleotide sequence: TGTGCCAGCAGCTTGGCCGCAATAAGTACTGAAGCTTTCTTT. This translates into CASSLAAISTEAFF. Full variable domain (outside the CDR3, taken from reference TRBV7-2 and TRBJ1-1): GAGVSQSPSNKVTEKGKDVELRCDPISGHTALYWYRQSLGQGLEFLIYFQGNSAPDKSGLPSDRFSAERTGGSVSTLTIQRTQQEDSAVYLCASSLAAISTEAFFGQGTRLTVV.

The V gene is TRBV6-6, the J gene TRBJ1-3; D possibly corresponds to TRBD1 (6 bases). Trimming shortened V by 6 bases and J by 6 bases, and 15 bases separated the two germline ends. From germline, CDR1 is MNHNY and CDR2 SVGAGI (reference sequence). The CDR3 contains 14 residues. The CDR3 sequence is CASSSNRDANTIYF. The DNA for the CDR3 is TGTGCCAGCAGCTCGAACAGGGATGCAAACACCATATATTTT.

In this sample, this clone turned up many times. The chain employs TRBV19 and TRBJ2-5, with 11 positions matching TRBD2. Germline lookup yields CDR1 LNHDA and CDR2 SQIVND (reference sequence). The ends lost 5 bases at V and 6 bases at J; junction bases unmatched: 5. The CDR3 has 14 amino acids. The CDR3 nucleotides are TGTGCCAGTAGTCTCGGGACTAGCGGAAAGACCCAGTACTTC. Translation gives CASSLGTSGKTQYF.

The genes are TRBV6-2 or TRBV6-3 and TRBJ1-1; the match to TRBD1 covers 7 bases. The CDR3 has 15 amino acids. Germline V lookup: CDR1 MNHEY, CDR2 SVGEGT. J lost 3 bases, V lost 4 bases, and 8 bases had no gene match. In DNA form, the CDR3 reads TGTGCCAGCAGTTTCGGACCCAGGGGGGACACTGAAGCTTTCTTT. Protein sequence: CASSFGPRGDTEAFF.

This chain links TRBV5-5 with TRBJ2-5, with D perhaps TRBD2 (5 bases). The V and J ends lost 1 base and 5 bases respectively, with 18 bases between them. The length of the CDR3 is 16 residues. Germline CDR1 reads SGHKS; CDR2 reads YYEKEE (reference sequence). In nucleotides, the CDR3 is TGTGCCAGCAGCTTGAAGGCTAGCAGAGTGTGGGAGACCCAGTACTTC. This encodes CASSLKASRVWETQYF.

This chain joins TRBV11-2 and TRBJ2-1; 8 bases fit TRBD2. With 5 bases clipped from V and 2 bases from J, the junction kept 8 bases outside the gene matches. CDR1 and CDR2 (germline): SGHAT, FQNNGV. CDR3 length: 16 amino acids. The CDR3 loop reads CASSPRWREAYNEQFF. Written as DNA, the CDR3 is TGTGCCAGCAGCCCCCGTTGGCGGGAGGCCTACAATGAGCAGTTCTTC.

The chain combines TRBV5-5 with TRBJ2-1; D uncertain. Looked up from germline, CDR1 is SGHKS and CDR2 is YYEKEE (reference sequence). The CDR3 consists of 15 residues. V lost 1 base and J 0 bases, leaving 8 bases between the germline ends. For the CDR3, the DNA is TGTGCCAGCAGCTTGATTCCGAGCTCCTACAATGAGCAGTTCTTC. It yields the protein CASSLIPSSYNEQFF.

The gene calls are TRBV19 and TRBJ2-7, with D maybe TRBD1 (6 bases). This CDR3 spans 12 amino acids. V shed 6 bases and J shed 9 bases, with 15 bases lying between them. Germline lookup yields CDR1 LNHDA and CDR2 SQIVND (reference sequence). The CDR3 spells CASRHKQGRQYF. As DNA, the CDR3 is TGTGCCAGTAGACACAAACAGGGACGGCAGTACTTC.

The chain couples TRBV5-1 to TRBJ2-1, with 7 positions matching TRBD2. Germline V CDR1 and CDR2: SGHRS, YFSETQ. This CDR3 has 16 amino acids. V trimming: 0 bases; J trimming: 2 bases; junction bases outside the gene matches: 5. The CDR3 loop reads CASSLALGGAYNEQFF. CDR3 in DNA: TGCGCCAGCAGCTTGGCCCTGGGAGGGGCCTACAATGAGCAGTTCTTC.

The rearrangement joins TRBV29-1 to TRBJ2-3; D is ambiguous. This CDR3 contains 12 residues. The germline V gene has CDR1 SQVTM and CDR2 ANQGSEA. Trimming took off 5 bases at V and 2 bases at J, with 8 bases between the two ends. CDR3 in amino acids: CSVSPSTDTQYF. In nucleotides, the CDR3 is TGCAGCGTTTCCCCCTCCACAGATACGCAGTATTTT.

The chain combines TRBV28 with TRBJ1-5; D perhaps matches TRBD1 (6 bases). Trimming took off 6 bases at V and 0 bases at J, with 12 bases between the two ends. The CDR3 contains 15 residues. Germline V gene data show CDR1 as MDHEN and CDR2 as SYDVKM. CDR3 loop: CASRTTGTSNQPQHF. In DNA, the CDR3 is TGTGCCAGCAGAACCACAGGGACTAGCAATCAGCCCCAGCATTTT. Full variable domain (rest looked up from reference TRBV28 and TRBJ1-5): DVKVTQSSRYLVKRTGEKVFLECVQDMDHENMFWYRQDPGLGLRLIYFSYDVKMKEKGDIPEGYSVSREKKERFSLILESASTNQTSMYLCASRTTGTSNQPQHFGDGTRLSIL.

Remarks on this clone: Germline is not matched at one junction end, which may reflect a read error. The V call is TRBV7-8, the J call TRBJ2-7; TRBD2 matches at 12 bases. The CDR3 is made up of 13 amino acids. The V gene's germline CDR1 is SGHVS and CDR2 FQNEAQ. CDR3 bases: TGTGCCAGCAGTTTAGGACTAGCGGGACCGCAGTACTTC. Encoded protein: CASSLGLAGPQYF.

This clone showed up just once. The V call is TRBV6-2 or TRBV6-3, the J call TRBJ2-2; no definite D call. Between the trimmed V and J ends, which lost 2 bases and 4 bases, there was a span of 5 bases. This CDR3 is 13 amino acids long. The germline CDR1 and CDR2 sequences are MNHEY and SVGEGT. CDR3 region: CASSYLSTGELFF. Written as DNA, the CDR3 is TGTGCCAGCAGTTACCTTAGCACCGGGGAGCTGTTTTTT.